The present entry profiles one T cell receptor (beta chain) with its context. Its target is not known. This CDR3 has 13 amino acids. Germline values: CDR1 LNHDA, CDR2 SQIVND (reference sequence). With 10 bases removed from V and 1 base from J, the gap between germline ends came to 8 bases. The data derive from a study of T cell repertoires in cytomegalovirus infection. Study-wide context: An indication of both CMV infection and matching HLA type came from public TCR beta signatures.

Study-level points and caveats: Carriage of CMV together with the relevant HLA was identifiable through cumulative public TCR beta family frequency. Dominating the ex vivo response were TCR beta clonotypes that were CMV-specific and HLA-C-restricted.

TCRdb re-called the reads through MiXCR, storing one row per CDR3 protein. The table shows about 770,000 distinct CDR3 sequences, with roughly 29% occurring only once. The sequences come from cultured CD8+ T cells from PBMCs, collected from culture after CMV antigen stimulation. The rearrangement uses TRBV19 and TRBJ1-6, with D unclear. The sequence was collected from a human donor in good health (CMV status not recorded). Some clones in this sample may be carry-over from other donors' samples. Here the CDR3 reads CATLGSYNSPLHF. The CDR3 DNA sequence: TGTGCCACCCTTGGATCCTATAATTCACCCCTCCACTTT.